This T cell receptor beta chain was observed in a study of glioma-infiltrating T cells after dendritic cell vaccination. About the research overall: Dendritic cell vaccination trial patients had either newly diagnosed or recurrent glioblastoma. Between the early 2000s and the early 2010s, patients got autologous tumor lysate-pulsed dendritic cell vaccines.

Before vaccination, two weeks after the third vaccination, and at progression, PBMC were collected. From germline, CDR1 is SGHAT and CDR2 FQNNGV. V lost 2 bases and J lost 2, with 12 bases in between. The CDR3 sequence is 15 residues long. TCRdb's copy holds only in-frame clones and misses some; the assay was immunoSEQ multiplex PCR. The sample includes roughly 47,000 clones, about 85% of them seen just once. The clonotype comes from a human donor with glioblastoma. The source material was blood, sampled before dendritic cell vaccination. The chain combines TRBV11-2 with TRBJ2-5; D perhaps matches TRBD2 (6 bases). CDR3 loop: CASSLLLGGQETQYF. CDR3 nucleotides: TGTGCCAGCAGCTTACTCCTGGGAGGACAAGAGACCCAGTACTTC.